The rows below give T cell receptor beta chains drawn from one sample of a study of T cells after yellow fever vaccination. In TCRdb, the 5' RACE reads were re-called with MiXCR into one record per CDR3 protein. The repertoire holds hundreds of thousands of distinct CDR3 sequences, with roughly a sixth as singletons. The sequences come from PBMCs, collected before the yellow fever booster vaccination. The receptors come from a man younger than 35 who received the YFV17D yellow fever vaccine. Both conserved end residues are part of each CDR3. The order of the fields is V gene, J gene, CDR3 protein.

TRBV12-3/TRBV12-4,TRBJ1-1,CASSLRTGGAFF
TRBV2,TRBJ2-1,CASGGNEQFF
TRBV6-2/TRBV6-3,TRBJ1-1,CASSYWMRAAENTEAFF
TRBV27,TRBJ2-1,CATAWTGANEQFF
TRBV3-1,TRBJ1-5,CASSNGRRQPQHF
TRBV5-1,TRBJ2-5,CASSVGGVAVQETQYF
TRBV5-1,TRBJ2-3,CASSQTVGTDTQYF
TRBV6-2/TRBV6-3,TRBJ2-1,CASSRTGTGLKQFF
TRBV6-1,TRBJ1-2,CASSEVPGIFGGYTF
TRBV5-1,TRBJ1-2,CASSFPGQSYGYTF
TRBV28,TRBJ2-6,CASSPIGASGANVLTF
TRBV20-1,TRBJ1-2,CSLRALSMRGYTF
TRBV20-1,TRBJ2-1,CSALTSGAYNEQFF
TRBV27,TRBJ2-7,CATGGGSYEQYF
TRBV5-1,TRBJ1-5,CASSPGVSSLGQPQHF
TRBV10-2,TRBJ2-1,CASSAQTGVGTEQFF
TRBV7-2,TRBJ1-2,CASSLRADSPMGGYTF
TRBV15,TRBJ1-6,CATSRDREITPLHF
TRBV4-1,TRBJ2-2,CASSPGTSGGGELFF
TRBV10-3,TRBJ2-1,CAISGAGQGYNEQFF
TRBV2,TRBJ1-6,CASSGVRDSPLHF
TRBV5-1,TRBJ2-1,CASSITSMSSYNEQFF
TRBV6-6,TRBJ1-5,CASSYNSGSQPQHF
TRBV20-1,TRBJ2-1,CSMISAGVPYNEQFF
TRBV18,TRBJ1-1,CASSPPSPRANTEAFF
TRBV28,TRBJ2-6,CASRRDRGIAGANVLTF
TRBV29-1,TRBJ2-1,CSSPSPGQRGNEQFF
TRBV2,TRBJ2-2,CASSETQITGELFF
TRBV5-1,TRBJ1-1,CASSLAGDPEAFF
TRBV29-1,TRBJ1-1,CSVVGGATEAFF
TRBV7-2,TRBJ2-1,CASSPAGGGRNEQFF
TRBV28,TRBJ2-1,CASSFLSSYNEQFF
TRBV4-3,TRBJ2-1,CASSQARQVGDEQFF
TRBV4-2,TRBJ2-6,CASSQEGGSGANVLTF
TRBV5-1,TRBJ2-3,CASSSDYSTDTQYF
TRBV12-3/TRBV12-4,TRBJ1-1,CASIPPGNTEAFF
TRBV5-1,TRBJ2-1,CASSLGVLSGNEQFF
TRBV20-1,TRBJ1-2,CSARKDRGYGYTF
TRBV7-9,TRBJ1-1,CASSRDQDTEAFF
TRBV6-5,TRBJ2-5,CASSPSAGGQETQYF
TRBV15,TRBJ2-5,CATSARQYQETQYF
TRBV29-1,TRBJ1-4,CSVEDPSGQTTF
TRBV20-1,TRBJ1-6,CSATIRGWNSPLHF
TRBV7-9,TRBJ1-4,CASSLDSNEKLFF
TRBV5-1,TRBJ1-1,CASSFPGGVNTEAFF
TRBV20-1,TRBJ1-2,CSARVGGNYGYTF
TRBV24-1,TRBJ2-2,CAPRGANTGELFF
TRBV5-1,TRBJ2-7,CASSVTPGQGAITDF
TRBV27,TRBJ2-7,CASSRNRAEQYF
TRBV2,TRBJ1-2,CASGGVTTDPWGYTF
TRBV7-2,TRBJ1-2,CASLSLAGAGYTF